These 26 T cell receptor beta chains came from one sample sequenced in a study of cytomegalovirus exposure and HLA in healthy donors. The primer mix had 60 Vbeta and 13 Jbeta primers. Measured with immunoSEQ multiplex PCR; TCRdb has only the in-frame clones, and not every one. The repertoire includes 120,000 or so clones, around 80% of them detected once, and roughly 11% sits in the top ten. Sequenced sample: PBMCs. These receptors all stem from a man in his thirties or forties in good health and CMV-seropositive.

This chain connects TRBV27 to TRBJ2-1; 12 bases line up with TRBD2. Germline V gene data show CDR1 as MNHEY and CDR2 as SMNVEV (reference sequence). The CDR3 consists of 14 residues. V was clipped by 6 bases and J by 9 bases; unmatched bases: 6. The CDR3 DNA sequence: TGTGCCAGCAGCCCCGGACTAGCGGGAATTGAGCAGTTCTTC. It is translated as CASSPGLAGIEQFF.

CDR3 loop: CASSPGLAGAYEQYF. DNA for the CDR3: TGTGCCAGCTCTCCCGGACTAGCGGGGGCCTACGAGCAGTACTTC. The rearrangement uses TRBV18 and TRBJ2-7, with 13 bases aligning to TRBD2. Trimming cost V 6 bases and J 2 bases; bases outside gene matches: 4. Germline lookup yields CDR1 KGHSH and CDR2 LQKENI. This CDR3 region has 15 residues.

V gene TRBV12-5 combines with J gene TRBJ1-2; tentative D call: TRBD1 (5 bases). The CDR3 is 13 amino acids. Germline CDR1 is LGHNT and CDR2 is FRNRAP. The germline V and J ends were trimmed by 1 base and 3 bases, with 6 bases remaining between them. The chain's CDR3 is CASGLDRYYGYTF. The CDR3 region has the DNA TGTGCTAGTGGTTTGGACAGGTACTATGGCTACACCTTC.

This clone was detected once. V is TRBV28 and J is TRBJ2-2; TRBD1 matches 8 bases. Trimming cost V 8 bases and J 5 bases; bases outside gene matches: 10. This CDR3 is 15 amino acids long. Germline V gene lookup returns CDR1 MDHEN and CDR2 SYDVKM. CDR3 residues: CASRLGQGRTGELFF. The DNA for the CDR3 is TGTGCCAGCCGACTCGGACAGGGTAGGACCGGGGAGCTGTTTTTT.

This clone appeared a few times. V is TRBV5-6 and J is TRBJ1-2; 7 nucleotides align to TRBD1. The germline gives CDR1 SGHDT, CDR2 YYEEEE. The CDR3 is made up of 16 amino acids. V shed 3 bases, J shed 3 bases, and the junction held 11 bases outside the gene matches. The CDR3 coding sequence is TGTGCCAGCAGCTATTATTGGGGGCAGGGGGACTATGGCTACACCTTC. It codes for CASSYYWGQGDYGYTF.

Only one count was recorded for this clone. The rearrangement links TRBV9 to TRBJ2-6; no firm D call. The length of the CDR3 is 15 residues. The V gene lost 3 bases and the J gene lost 1 base, with 8 bases spanning the gap. CDR1 is SGDLS, CDR2 YYNGEE, per germline. The CDR3 protein is CASSGSRSGANVLTF. CDR3 nucleotides: TGTGCCAGCAGCGGGAGTCGGTCTGGGGCCAACGTCCTGACTTTC.

Worth noting for this clone: The sample holds other DNA sequences that translate to the same CDR3. The rearrangement links TRBV27 to TRBJ1-1, with a possible D match to TRBD1 (6 bases). The CDR3 has 13 amino acids. Germline assignment: CDR1 MNHEY and CDR2 SMNVEV (reference sequence). V lost 4 bases to trimming and J lost 0 bases, with 6 bases between them. CDR3 nucleotides: TGTGCCAGCAGTTACAGGGTGAACACTGAAGCTTTCTTT. It codes for CASSYRVNTEAFF.

This chain links TRBV5-5 with TRBJ1-3, with 9 positions matching TRBD1. The CDR3 sequence is 17 residues long. The V and J ends lost 4 bases and 0 bases, in that order; junction bases with no gene match: 8. Germline V gene sequence: CDR1 SGHKS, CDR2 YYEKEE (reference sequence). The CDR3 coding sequence is TGTGCCAGCAGCCTGGGACAGGGCCCTTCCTCTGGAAACACCATATATTTT. Translation: CASSLGQGPSSGNTIYF.

The rearrangement links TRBV7-9 to TRBJ2-1; D gene ambiguous. Trimming removed 0 bases at V and 9 bases at J, with 9 bases between. The CDR3 sequence is 13 residues long. Germline CDR1 SEHNR, CDR2 FQNEAQ (reference sequence). CDR3 DNA: TGTGCCAGCAGCTTAGCGAACGGTGGTGAGCAGTTCTTC. Amino acid sequence: CASSLANGGEQFF.

The CDR3 loop is CAWSTNIDSPLHF. The CDR3 DNA sequence: TGTGCCTGGAGTACTAATATAGATTCACCCCTCCACTTT. The V gene is TRBV30, the J gene TRBJ1-6; no reliable D call. The CDR3 length is 13 residues. Germline lookup yields CDR1 GTSNPN and CDR2 SVGIG (reference sequence). V gave up 2 bases and J gave up 8 bases, with 10 bases separating them. Full variable domain (rest looked up from reference TRBV30 and TRBJ1-6): SQTIHQWPATLVQPVGSPLSLECTVEGTSNPNLYWYRQAAGRGLQLLFYSVGIGQISSEVPQNLSASRPQDRQFILSSKKLLLSDSGFYLCAWSTNIDSPLHFGNGTRLTVT.

The J gene is TRBJ1-1, the V gene TRBV11-1; 9 bases fit TRBD1. J was trimmed by 11 bases and V by 5 bases; bases with no gene match: 9. The germline V gene has CDR1 SGHAT and CDR2 FQDESV (reference sequence). CDR3 length: 13 residues. The CDR3 spells CASSEGQGLVAFF. The CDR3 nucleotides read TGTGCCAGCAGCGAAGGACAGGGGCTTGTGGCTTTCTTT.

This chain uses TRBV5-1 with TRBJ2-3, with 10 bases fitting TRBD1. Germline V gives CDR1 SGHRS, CDR2 YFSETQ. Losses at the gene ends were 4 bases for V and 3 bases for J; bases not matched to a gene: 5. The CDR3 is made up of 15 amino acids. CDR3 sequence: CASSPGQGVTDTQYF. The CDR3 coding sequence is TGCGCCAGCAGCCCCGGACAGGGGGTAACAGATACGCAGTATTTT. Full variable domain (remainder filled in from reference TRBV5-1 and TRBJ2-3): KAGVTQTPRYLIKTRGQQVTLSCSPISGHRSVSWYQQTPGQGLQFLFEYFSETQRNKGNFPGRFSGRQFSNSRSEMNVSTLELGDSALYLCASSPGQGVTDTQYFGPGTRLTVL.

This clone was counted between two and nine times. This sequence joins TRBV25-1 and TRBJ2-7; 7 positions agree with TRBD2. The CDR3 consists of 17 residues. V dropped 4 bases and J dropped 1; count of bases not matched to a gene: 13. The germline V gene has CDR1 MGHDK and CDR2 SYGVNS. This chain's CDR3 is CASSALSGEGPSYEQYF. The CDR3 nucleotides are TGTGCCAGCAGTGCCCTCTCGGGGGAGGGCCCTTCCTACGAGCAGTACTTC.

The chain is built from TRBV15 and TRBJ1-3, with D unclear. Trimming shortened V by 5 bases and J by 2 bases, and 13 bases separated the two germline ends. Germline loops: CDR1 LNHNV, CDR2 YYDKDF (reference sequence). This CDR3 has 15 residues. CDR3 region: CATSAFLGAGNTIYF. The CDR3 DNA is TGTGCCACCAGCGCATTTTTAGGAGCTGGAAACACCATATATTTT.

This clone was recorded once. V is TRBV29-1 and J is TRBJ1-1, with TRBD1 matching 7 bases. Germline lookup yields CDR1 SQVTM and CDR2 ANQGSEA. V was clipped by 3 bases and J by 8 bases; unmatched bases: 18. The CDR3 has 16 residues. The CDR3 DNA is TGCAGCGTTGAGGGACAGAGGGGAAGGAGGGATTTGGAAGCTTTCTTT. It codes for CSVEGQRGRRDLEAFF. The full variable domain, completed using reference TRBV29-1 and TRBJ1-1, is SAVISQKPSRDICQRGTSLTIQCQVDSQVTMMFWYRQQPGQSLTLIATANQGSEATYESGFVIDKFPISRPNLTFSTLTVSNMSPEDSSIYLCSVEGQRGRRDLEAFFGQGTRLTVV.

The chain uses TRBV4-2 and TRBJ2-2, with a tentative D call TRBD2 (5 bases). Germline-derived CDR1 and CDR2 are LGHNA and YNFKEQ. This CDR3 is built from 12 residues. V gave up 4 bases and J gave up 5 bases, with 5 bases separating them. For the CDR3, the DNA is TGTGCCAGCAGCCCGGGGACCGGGGAGCTGTTTTTT. Protein product: CASSPGTGELFF.

This clone showed up just a few times. The V and J genes are TRBV4-2 and TRBJ2-1; TRBD2 aligns across 9 bases. The CDR3 extends over 16 amino acids. V lost 1 base, J lost 4 bases, and 5 bases stayed unmatched. From germline, CDR1 is LGHNA and CDR2 YNFKEQ. CDR3 in amino acids: CASSQVGLAAYNEQFF. The CDR3 DNA follows: TGTGCCAGCAGCCAAGTGGGACTAGCCGCATACAATGAGCAGTTCTTC.

This chain joins TRBV7-9 and TRBJ2-7; D might be TRBD1 (5 bases). CDR1 SEHNR and CDR2 FQNEAQ come from the germline V gene (reference sequence). With 2 bases removed from V and 6 bases from J, the gap between germline ends came to 14 bases. The CDR3 runs to 14 residues. The CDR3 DNA reads as TGTGCCAGCAGCTTAAGAGGACACCTGGGCGAGCAGTACTTC. The encoded protein is CASSLRGHLGEQYF.

This clone was recorded only once. The gene calls are TRBV11-2 and TRBJ1-1, with D uncertain. Deletions cut 5 bases from V and 1 base from J, with 8 bases between. Germline CDR1 SGHAT, CDR2 FQNNGV. The CDR3 has 13 residues. The DNA for the CDR3 is TGTGCCAGCAGCCCTTCACAGAACACTGAAGCTTTCTTT. As protein: CASSPSQNTEAFF.

This sequence joins TRBV27 and TRBJ2-1; 7 bases fit TRBD1. The length of the CDR3 is 15 residues. Per germline, CDR1 MNHEY and CDR2 SMNVEV (reference sequence). V was pared by 4 bases and J by 8 bases, with 11 bases of the junction left unmatched. CDR3 sequence reads: CASSSPTGWKDEQFF. The CDR3 coding sequence is TGTGCCAGCAGTTCCCCGACAGGGTGGAAGGATGAGCAGTTCTTC.

The rearrangement links TRBV6-5 to TRBJ1-5, with 7 nucleotides matching TRBD1. Looked up from germline, CDR1 is MNHEY and CDR2 is SVGAGI. With V trimmed by 6 bases and J by 3 bases, 8 bases remained unmatched. CDR3 length: 15 residues. The CDR3 sequence is CASSVTGAHNQPQHF. Written as DNA, the CDR3 is TGTGCCAGCAGCGTCACAGGGGCCCACAATCAGCCCCAGCATTTT.

V usage is TRBV5-6 and J usage is TRBJ2-5; TRBD1 is a possible D gene (6 bases). The CDR3 length is 15 residues. V was shortened by 1 base and J by 2 bases, with 12 bases between the two germline ends. Germline lookup yields CDR1 SGHDT and CDR2 YYEEEE. The CDR3 region is CASSLFPGHQETQYF. CDR3 sequence (DNA): TGTGCCAGCAGCTTGTTCCCGGGACATCAAGAGACCCAGTACTTC.

This clone has more than one count but fewer than ten. Here the CDR3 DNA reads TGTGCCAGCAGTTTAGGACAGTCCACCGGGGAGCTGTTTTTT. Its translation: CASSLGQSTGELFF. The J gene is TRBJ2-2, the V gene TRBV27, with a possible D match to TRBD1 (6 bases). This CDR3 comprises 14 residues. Germline CDR1 and CDR2: MNHEY and SMNVEV (reference sequence). Trimming left V 2 bases short and J 4 bases short, with 8 bases between.

This chain links TRBV5-1 with TRBJ2-5; 9 bases align to TRBD2. Looked up from germline, CDR1 is SGHRS and CDR2 is YFSETQ. The CDR3 totals 15 residues. The V and J ends lost 5 bases and 3 bases, in that order; junction bases with no gene match: 8. CDR3 amino acids: CASRLAGGNKETQYF. The CDR3 coding sequence is TGCGCCAGCAGACTAGCGGGCGGGAACAAAGAGACCCAGTACTTC. Full variable domain (rest looked up from reference TRBV5-1 and TRBJ2-5): KAGVTQTPRYLIKTRGQQVTLSCSPISGHRSVSWYQQTPGQGLQFLFEYFSETQRNKGNFPGRFSGRQFSNSRSEMNVSTLELGDSALYLCASRLAGGNKETQYFGPGTRLLVL.

This clone appeared once. J is TRBJ1-5 and V is TRBV4-2; no definite D call. The V end lost 0 bases, the J end lost 1 base, and 10 bases lay between the germline ends. The CDR3 is 16 residues long. Germline CDR1 reads LGHNA; CDR2 reads YNFKEQ. The CDR3 loop is CASSQEVDRSNQPQHF. The CDR3 nucleotides are TGTGCCAGCAGCCAAGAAGTTGATAGAAGCAATCAGCCCCAGCATTTT.

The CDR3 DNA follows: TGTGCCAGCAGCTTATGGACTAGATCCAATGAGCAGTTCTTC. Its protein is CASSLWTRSNEQFF. The chain carries TRBV7-2 and TRBJ2-1; 7 bases fit TRBD2. CDR1 is SGHTA, CDR2 FQGNSA, per germline. V was pared by 2 bases and J by 6 bases, with 4 bases of the junction left unmatched. The CDR3 sequence is 14 residues long.